Following are 11 T cell receptor beta chains from one sample sequenced in a study of neoadjuvant anti-PD-1 for oral cavity cancer. The method was immunoSEQ multiplex PCR; TCRdb's version includes in-frame clones alone and lacks a portion of them. The table has 25,000 or so clones, 25% to 35% seen once. The time point here: after neoadjuvant nivolumab, at surgical resection. Here the sequenced sample was tumor tissue, taken after nivolumab (anti-PD-1) treatment. Every receptor here comes from a person between 35 and 79 years old with oral cavity squamous cell carcinoma.

The table lists this clone with a few counts. The gene calls are TRBV28 and TRBJ2-7; a possible D gene is TRBD1 (5 bases). Germline V gene sequence: CDR1 MDHEN, CDR2 SYDVKM. V lost 6 bases and J lost 3, with 9 bases in between. This CDR3 has 12 residues. The CDR3: CASSHQGYEQYF. For the CDR3, the DNA is TGTGCCAGCAGCCATCAGGGCTACGAGCAGTACTTC.

V is TRBV30 and J is TRBJ1-5, with no clear D. V was shortened by 2 bases and J by 3 bases, with 11 bases between the two germline ends. This CDR3 contains 14 residues. Germline V gene sequence: CDR1 GTSNPN, CDR2 SVGIG (reference sequence). CDR3 in DNA: TGTGCCTGGAGTAGCGGGATAATCAATCAGCCCCAGCATTTT. Amino acids: CAWSSGIINQPQHF.

In its sample, this clone was seen a few times. This rearrangement joins TRBV7-8 to TRBJ1-5; 9 bases map to TRBD1. The trim removed 5 bases at V and 1 base at J, leaving 3 bases unmatched. This CDR3 comprises 15 residues. Germline V gene lookup returns CDR1 SGHVS and CDR2 FQNEAQ. CDR3: CASSPTGGSNQPQHF. The CDR3 DNA reads as TGTGCCAGCAGCCCGACAGGGGGGAGCAATCAGCCCCAGCATTTT.

This clone has more than one count but fewer than ten. The chain carries TRBV28 and TRBJ1-5, with a possible D match to TRBD1 (6 bases). Germline V gene data show CDR1 as MDHEN and CDR2 as SYDVKM. CDR3 length: 13 amino acids. The germline V and J ends were trimmed by 7 bases and 2 bases, with 9 bases remaining between them. DNA for the CDR3: TGTGCCAGCAACAACAGGGGCAATCAGCCCCAGCATTTT. Amino acids: CASNNRGNQPQHF.

As regards this clone: A far bigger clonotype differs at one base, so this is likely a read error. The gene calls are TRBV5-4 and TRBJ1-2; D unclear. The V gene lost 4 bases and the J gene lost 7 bases, with 17 bases spanning the gap. The CDR3 contains 14 residues. CDR1 is SGHNT, CDR2 YYREEE, per germline (reference sequence). The DNA for the CDR3 is TGTGCCAGCAGCCAAGATCGTTTGACGGGTGGCTACACCTTC. Translation: CASSQDRLTGGYTF.

This chain joins TRBV5-1 and TRBJ1-3; no definite D call. Per the germline V gene, CDR1 is SGHRS and CDR2 is YFSETQ. This CDR3 region has 15 residues. The ends were cut back, 1 base at V and 1 base at J, with 9 bases in the middle. Here the CDR3 reads CASSLIPGSGNTIYF. Here the CDR3 DNA reads TGCGCCAGCAGCTTGATTCCTGGGTCTGGAAACACCATATATTTT.

There are many counts of this clone. This chain uses TRBV19 with TRBJ1-6, with 7 bases aligning to TRBD1. Germline V gene sequence: CDR1 LNHDA, CDR2 SQIVND (reference sequence). This CDR3 comprises 13 residues. After removal of 7 bases from V and 8 bases from J, the junction contained 5 bases not matched to a gene. DNA for the CDR3: TGTGCCAGTAAAGGGCAGGGGGATTCACCCCTCCACTTT. This codes for CASKGQGDSPLHF.

This clone was recorded only once. The chain combines TRBV5-4 with TRBJ2-1, with 7 nucleotides matching TRBD2. The CDR3 spans 17 residues. Germline loops: CDR1 SGHNT, CDR2 YYREEE (reference sequence). Losses at the gene ends were 4 bases for V and 7 bases for J; bases not matched to a gene: 17. The CDR3 sequence: CASSQGRGAGAGNEQFF. The CDR3 DNA reads TGTGCCAGCAGCCAAGGACGTGGTGCGGGAGCGGGTAATGAGCAGTTCTTC.

The chain recombines TRBV2 with TRBJ1-2, with 7 nucleotides matching TRBD1. J lost 5 bases, V lost 4 bases, and 4 bases had no gene match. The CDR3 sequence is 13 residues long. Germline CDR1 and CDR2: SNHLY and FYNNEI. CDR3 in amino acids: CASSGDSRYGYTF. The CDR3 DNA reads TGTGCCAGCAGTGGGGACAGCCGGTATGGCTACACCTTC.

This clone has only a few counts. One end of the junction does not line up with germline, which may come from a read error. The chain has TRBV6-4 and TRBJ2-5, with 7 positions matching TRBD2. Germline V gives CDR1 MRHNA, CDR2 SNTAGT. The CDR3 loop spans 15 amino acids. The CDR3 DNA reads TGTGCCAGCAGTTACTCGACCCTAGCGGCAGAGACCCAGTACTTC. Translation: CASSYSTLAAETQYF.

J is TRBJ2-5 and V is TRBV5-1; possibly TRBD1 for D (6 bases). Germline assignment: CDR1 SGHRS and CDR2 YFSETQ. There are 13 residues in the CDR3. The V end lost 1 base, the J end lost 3 bases, and 7 bases lay between the germline ends. The CDR3 protein is CASSLYREETQYF. The CDR3 DNA reads as TGCGCCAGCAGCTTGTACAGGGAAGAGACCCAGTACTTC.